The source of this TCR beta chain is a study of regulatory T cells in long-lasting Graves disease. The time point is: newly diagnosed GD, antithyroid drugs for less than 3 months. With RNA extracted from PBMCs as input, the TCR library was made. Construction of the TCR beta libraries employed iRepertoire HTBI primers in conjunction with Arm-PCR of CDR3 regions. TCRdb recomputed calls from the multiplex PCR reads with MiXCR, one row per CDR3 protein. The table lists about 460,000 distinct CDR3 sequences, approximately 15% of them singletons. Per germline, CDR1 SGHRS and CDR2 YFSETQ. There are 15 residues in the CDR3. The V end lost 3 bases, the J end lost 8 bases, and 17 bases lay between the germline ends. A further study also used this sample, focusing on T cells in Graves' hyperthyroidism and ophthalmopathy.

Material: peripheral blood mononuclear cells (PBMCs), obtained at new diagnosis, from a patient treated with antithyroid drugs. The genes are TRBV5-1 and TRBJ1-4, with D unclear. This receptor was identified in a woman aged 45-60 years with Graves disease. The CDR3 bases are TGCGCCAGCAGCTCCTCAGAACCTCTGGAGGAAAAACTGTTTTTT. Amino acids: CASSSSEPLEEKLFF.